The present T cell receptor beta chain was sequenced within a study of cytomegalovirus exposure and HLA in healthy donors (dated by TCRdb to the late 2010s). At the level of the whole study: An earlier analysis of several hundred of the donors reported 250 to 300 Gb of sequence data and roughly 110 million unique TCR beta sequences from 150 million to 200 million T cells. Using immunosequencing, the study profiled T cell repertoires from around 680 subjects and related those repertoires to cytomegalovirus serostatus. In a later analysis, previously published TCR beta repertoires from 500 to 750 donors were re-analyzed and high-resolution HLA genotyping was added so that TCR occurrence patterns could be studied. Alongside the repertoire data, information on donor age, sex, ethnicity and CMV serostatus was compiled. A handful of DR-DQ haplotypes were handled as single units for association and clustering because linkage in the cohort was strong. In addition to the first cohort of about 650 subjects, a separate validation cohort of 130 or so different subjects was used. To decide whether each TCR beta V gene segment behaved as functional or pseudogenic, an earlier analysis of fewer than 750 of the donors relied on high-throughput TCR beta sequencing. The study combined high-throughput TCR immunosequencing, statistical association of individual TCRs with disease status, and machine learning to predict cytomegalovirus infection status. An early release that covered about 600 HLA-typed donors contained approximately 300 gigabases of sequencing data and roughly 84 million unique TCR sequences. The genetic ancestry cluster associated with self-reported Caucasian donors included about 81% of the roughly 390 genotyped donors. The number of donors typed differed by locus, with roughly 620-640 for A, B, C, DRB1 and DQB1, 522 for DQA1, 600 to 610 for DPA1, and about 450 for DPB1. On average, roughly 250,000 unique TCR beta nucleotide sequences were sequenced per donor among fewer than 500 genotyped donors of the cohort, with 15% to 20% of those sequences being non-productive. Genome-wide SNP genotypes for about 55% of the roughly 670 donors were used in a later genetic analysis, which treated that subset as a discovery cohort. The study aimed to test whether signatures of past pathogen exposure could be identified by cataloging public T cell receptors. HLA typing covered class I and class II loci at four-digit resolution. Every discovery cohort repertoire had been produced on one sequencing platform. Rather than drawing on any new phenotypic data, the later analysis identified candidate immune exposures from TCR beta sequences and the way those sequences occurred across donors. Paper-wide results and their limitations: Because HLA typing was missing for some donors at each locus, association tests included only the typed subset. In a later genetic analysis, fewer N-insertions in productive TCRs were reported among donors in an Asian-associated ancestry cluster than the 666-donor mean. The classifier was reported to diagnose cytomegalovirus status with high specificity and sensitivity in both the original and validation cohorts. Immune exposure information for the cohort was limited to CMV serostatus. The cohort was sequenced for TCR beta chains only, and without alpha or paired-chain data the features that could be detected were limited. In an earlier analysis of around 500 of the donors, most TCR beta V segments appeared in productive rearrangements about 87% or about 30% of the time, broadly matching IMGT annotations. Most CMV-associated TCR beta chains appeared to be HLA-restricted in a later analysis, and the HLA associations seemed to be driven largely by CMV exposure. While some public TCRs were present in many individuals, most TCR sequences turned up only very rarely across donors. In a later genetic analysis, a missense DCLRE1C variant was associated with V-gene and J-gene trimming of TCR beta chains, and the association was replicated in an independent cohort. A cluster of highly shared sequence variants was judged likely to represent a technical artifact of the sequencing pipeline. In the study, approximately 150 TCR beta chains were listed as associated with cytomegalovirus. Because counts were too low, roughly 18 rarely observed V segments, including chromosome 9 orphons, were left out of the earlier analysis of roughly 600 of the donors. A later analysis found that HLA-associated TCR beta chains were more clonally expanded and had lower generation probabilities than equally common non-associated chains. In a later analysis, the rate of TCR association differed among HLA loci, with DRB1 alleles having the most associated TCRs and HLA-C alleles having the fewest. Some IMGT-functional V segments, including TRBV6-2 and TRBV6-3, could not be told apart with the 87-base-pair reads, so those segments were excluded. A later analysis reported that several top co-occurrence clusters appeared linked to parvovirus B19, influenza, CMV and Epstein-Barr virus. Correlated functional status among segregating V segments might reflect linkage disequilibrium, but an unknown experimental factor could not be ruled out. A further reported finding was that TCR beta sequences accurately predicted the HLA-A and HLA-B alleles for most subjects in the first cohort. Three of the identified cytomegalovirus-associated TCR beta chains were confirmed in vitro to be specific for cytomegalovirus antigens. Presence/absence analyses assumed roughly uniform sequencing depth across donors, an assumption that may not hold. The authors suggested that the approach could potentially be generalized to other disease states and immunological phenotypes. Specific HLA alleles were associated with over 15,000 TCR beta sequences at a false discovery rate of 0.05 in a later analysis. When HLA alleles, especially DR and DQ, strongly co-occurred, TCR associations were difficult to assign to individual alleles.

This clone was seen a handful of times. Its antigen target is currently unknown. Base qualities are not at hand, and no much larger clone is one base apart. Library preparation employed the immunoSEQ multiplex PCR assay. For the multiplex PCR, a mixture combining 60 forward primers for TCR Vbeta segments and 13 reverse primers for TCR Jbeta segments was used. Amplification of the CDR3 region of rearranged TCR beta genes was performed with a multiplex PCR assay on genomic DNA. On the Illumina HiSeq System, the amplified TCR beta libraries were sequenced as 87-base-pair reads. As for how the authors treated the data: A later analysis counted tens of millions of unique TCR beta chains across the 500 to 850 repertoires, and around 12 million of these chains were shared by at least two donors. A nearest-neighbor algorithm error-corrected the raw reads and collapsed the reads into unique sequences, merging closely related sequences to remove PCR and sequencing errors. CDR3 sequences were aligned to IMGT reference sequences to assign V, D and J gene segments. For a sequence to be retained, at least a six-nucleotide match to both a V gene segment and a J gene segment was required. A rearrangement was called productive if the CDR3 had no stop codons and remained in frame with V and J, and every other rearrangement was called non-productive. Following IMGT convention, CDR3 was defined as the stretch from the second conserved V-encoded cysteine up to the conserved J-encoded phenylalanine. In an earlier analysis of more than 550 of the donors, sequences lacking an unambiguous match to a single V gene segment were excluded. In an earlier analysis of some 590 of the donors, a V segment was called functional when productive rearrangements were above 56.7%, and segregating when the standard deviation between donors exceeded 5%. A statistical classification framework was built to diagnose cytomegalovirus status from the catalog of TCR beta chain sequences. In a later analysis, TCR nucleotide sequences were compared against IMGT/GENE-DB human TR gene sequences so that V and J genes could be assigned. The TCRdist pipeline was used in a later analysis to assign CDR3 sequences and most-parsimonious VDJ recombination scenarios. A later analysis defined each TCR beta chain by its CDR3 amino acid sequence plus V-gene family, and excluded reads lacking a unique V-gene family. As a way to deal with suspected cross-contamination and a sequencing artifact, a later analysis dropped more than 500 nucleotide sequences that were highly shared and had low generation probability. A later analysis calculated a clonal expansion index for each public chain from normalized within-repertoire ranks of inferred template counts. In a later analysis, generation probabilities were computed using a VDJ recombination model fitted to out-of-frame rearrangements, and the results were checked against IGoR. A later analysis scored TCR-TCR, TCR-HLA and TCR-CMV co-occurrence with hypergeometric tests, applying a repertoire-size bias correction to TCR pairs. In a later analysis, false discovery rates were estimated by permuting HLA or CMV assignments 20 times. A later analysis grouped co-occurring TCRs with DBSCAN, adding TCRdist sequence similarity when clustering within HLA-allele-positive subsets. For co-occurrence clustering, repertoires with fewer than 30,000 or more than 120,000 public chains were excluded, along with five repertoires with anomalous nucleotide sharing. TCRdb took this table from immuneACCESS and kept in-frame rearrangements with V and J called. Such tables lack part of the clones; where checked against another copy, unresolved V genes explain under half of the gap, and the rest is unexplained. V, J and clone size are taken as reported in that table, and D and trimming were inferred from the DNA itself. In all, the sample holds around 100,000 clones, and under 9% of those were seen once. The leading ten clones occupy 2.3% of the sample.

The cohort was made up of roughly 670 healthy bone marrow donors. All cohort members were sampled while nominally healthy, although unrecorded immune exposures were likely present. The donor tested CMV seronegative and was one of the 352 seronegative cohort members. A peripheral blood sample was collected from each donor, and TCR beta sequencing was performed on peripheral blood mononuclear cells. Genomic DNA extraction from the blood cell samples was performed with the Qiagen DNeasy Blood Extraction Kit. After removal of 5 bases from V and 8 bases from J, the junction retains 14 bases not matched to a gene. The CDR3 spans 17 residues, from the cysteine through the phenylalanine. Only the CDR3 region is kept as DNA, spanning 51 bases read in frame from base 1. Based on the germline V gene (reference sequence), the CDR1 and CDR2 sequences are SEHNR and FQNEAQ.

This receptor was taken from a man in his fifties in good health and CMV-seronegative. Specimen: PBMCs. The V gene is TRBV7-9 and the J gene is TRBJ2-1; TRBD2 aligns with 11 central bases. The DNA reads as follows: TGTGCCAGCAGCGCCTCTCTAGCGGGAGGAAAAAGCGATGAGCAGTTCTTC. Protein translation: CASSASLAGGKSDEQFF. Extended through the reference TRBV7-9 and TRBJ2-1 proteins, this CDR3 yields the full variable domain: DTGVSQNPRHKITKRGQNVTFRCDPISEHNRLYWYRQTLGQGPEFLTYFQNEAQLEKSRLLSDRFSAERPKGSFSTLEIQRTEQGDSAMYLCASSASLAGGKSDEQFFGPGTRLTVL.